The 9 T cell receptor beta chains reported below all come from one sample, sequenced in a study of T cell changes during pregnancy in multiple sclerosis. The protocol was immunoSEQ multiplex PCR, while the TCRdb copy is restricted to in-frame clones and leaves out a portion. The sample consists of 46,000 or so clones, around 90% of them appearing once. Specimen: peripheral blood, collected in the second trimester of pregnancy. The source of these receptors is a female donor in good health, enrolled as a control in a pregnancy study.

CDR3 coding DNA: TGCGCCAGCAGCCAACCGACTAGCGGGAGATACGAGCAGTACTTC. Encoded protein: CASSQPTSGRYEQYF. The rearrangement uses TRBV4-1 and TRBJ2-7; TRBD2 matches at 12 bases. Germline-derived CDR1 and CDR2 are MGHRA and YSYEKL. The CDR3 runs 15 residues. V dropped 2 bases and J dropped 4; count of bases not matched to a gene: 3.

The V and J genes are TRBV7-9 and TRBJ2-2; 8 positions agree with TRBD1. Germline trimming cut 5 bases from V and 7 bases from J; bases unmatched to any gene: 12. In germline, CDR1 is SEHNR, CDR2 FQNEAQ (reference sequence). The CDR3 extends over 16 amino acids. CDR3 region: CASSPPDRVGLGELFF. CDR3 DNA: TGTGCCAGCAGCCCACCGGACAGGGTGGGACTCGGGGAGCTGTTTTTT. Looking up the rest from reference TRBV7-9 and TRBJ2-2 gives the full variable domain: DTGVSQNPRHKITKRGQNVTFRCDPISEHNRLYWYRQTLGQGPEFLTYFQNEAQLEKSRLLSDRFSAERPKGSFSTLEIQRTEQGDSAMYLCASSPPDRVGLGELFFGEGSRLTVL.

The chain uses TRBV27 and TRBJ1-1, with 11 bases lining up with TRBD1. This CDR3 has 14 amino acids. Trimming took 5 bases from V and 9 from J; bases not matched to a gene: 8. Per germline, CDR1 MNHEY and CDR2 SMNVEV (reference sequence). The CDR3 DNA reads TGTGCCAGCAGTAGACGGGACAGGGGGTTCCAAGCTTTCTTT. It codes for CASSRRDRGFQAFF.

This clone was counted between two and nine times. This chain connects TRBV30 to TRBJ1-2; the match to TRBD1 covers 7 bases. Germline CDR1 is GTSNPN and CDR2 is SVGIG (reference sequence). This CDR3 has 15 residues. The ends lost 6 bases at V and 4 bases at J; junction bases unmatched: 14. CDR3 in amino acids: CACLPPGQPIYGYTF. The CDR3 nucleotides are TGTGCCTGCCTCCCACCGGGACAGCCTATCTATGGCTACACCTTC.

The CDR3, as DNA: TGCACCAGCAGCCACGTTCGAGACACCCCCGAGCAGTACTTC. This encodes CTSSHVRDTPEQYF. The chain is built from TRBV1 and TRBJ2-7; the table names TRBD1, a call not compared with the DNA. TRBV1 is designated a pseudogene. The CDR3 covers 14 residues.

In this sample, this clone turned up a few times. This specimen includes other DNA sequences encoding the same CDR3. J is TRBJ2-7 and V is TRBV20-1; D might be TRBD2 (5 bases). The CDR3 consists of 11 residues. Between the trimmed V and J ends, which lost 3 bases and 4 bases, there was a span of 7 bases. The V gene's germline CDR1 is DFQATT and CDR2 SNEGSKA (reference sequence). The CDR3 protein is CSAREVYEQYF. The DNA of the CDR3 is TGCAGTGCTAGGGAGGTTTACGAGCAGTACTTC.

The V and J genes are TRBV13 and TRBJ2-1, with D possibly matching TRBD2 (6 bases). The CDR3 covers 16 residues. Between the trimmed V and J ends, which lost 2 bases and 4 bases, there was a span of 15 bases. The germline CDR1 and CDR2 sequences are PRHDT and FYEKMQ (reference sequence). The CDR3 sequence is CASSLRAGFGYNEQFF. The CDR3 DNA sequence: TGTGCCAGCAGCTTACGCGCGGGATTCGGGTACAATGAGCAGTTCTTC.

Concerning this clone: The sample has other DNA sequences that encode this CDR3 too. The gene calls are TRBV18 and TRBJ1-2; TRBD1 matches at 7 bases. The CDR3 runs 11 residues. Germline CDR1 and CDR2: KGHSH and LQKENI. V dropped 3 bases and J dropped 8; count of bases not matched to a gene: 0. This CDR3 is CASSPGQGYTF. DNA of the CDR3: TGTGCCAGCTCACCGGGACAGGGCTACACCTTC.

This clone showed up just a few times. V is TRBV10-3 and J is TRBJ2-7; 7 nucleotides line up with TRBD2. This CDR3 has 13 residues. V gave up 7 bases and J gave up 4 bases; unmatched junction bases: 7. Germline CDR1 is ENHRY and CDR2 is SYGVKD. The CDR3 bases are TGTGCCATCACTCTGGGGGGGGGTTACGAGCAGTACTTC. Protein sequence: CAITLGGGYEQYF.